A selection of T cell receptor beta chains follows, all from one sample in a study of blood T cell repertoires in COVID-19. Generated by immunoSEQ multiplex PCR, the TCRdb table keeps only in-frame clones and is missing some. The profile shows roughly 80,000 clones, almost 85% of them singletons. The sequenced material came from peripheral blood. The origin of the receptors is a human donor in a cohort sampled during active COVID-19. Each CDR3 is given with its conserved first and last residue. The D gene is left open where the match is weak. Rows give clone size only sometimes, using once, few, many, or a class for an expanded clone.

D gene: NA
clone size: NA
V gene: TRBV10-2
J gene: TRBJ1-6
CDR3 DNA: TGCGCCAGCAGTGACTTACCTGGTGGAGGGGAAATTTATAATTCACCCCTCCACTTT
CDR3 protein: CASSDLPGGGEIYNSPLHF

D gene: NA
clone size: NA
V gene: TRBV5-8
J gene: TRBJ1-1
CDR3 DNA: TGTGCCAGCAGCTGGGTGTGGGGTCGGGGCACTGAAGCTTTCTTT
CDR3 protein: CASSWVWGRGTEAFF

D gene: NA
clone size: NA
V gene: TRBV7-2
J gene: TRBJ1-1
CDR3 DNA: TGTGCCAGCAGCTTAGTCGGCAGGGGGAACACTGAAGCTTTCTTT
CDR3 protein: CASSLVGRGNTEAFF

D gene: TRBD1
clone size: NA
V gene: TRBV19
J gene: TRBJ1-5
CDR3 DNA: TGTGCCAGTAGTATAGATCGGTTACAGGGGGGGGCCAATCAGCCCCAGCATTTT
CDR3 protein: CASSIDRLQGGANQPQHF

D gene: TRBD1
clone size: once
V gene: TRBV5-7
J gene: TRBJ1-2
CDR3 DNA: TGTGCCAGCAGCTTGGTGAGGGGGCAAGACTATGGCTACACCTTC
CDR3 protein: CASSLVRGQDYGYTF

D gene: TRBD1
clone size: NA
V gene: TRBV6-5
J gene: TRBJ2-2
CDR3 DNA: TGTGCCAGCAAGGACAGGGTTGACACCGGGGAGCTGTTTTTT
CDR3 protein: CASKDRVDTGELFF

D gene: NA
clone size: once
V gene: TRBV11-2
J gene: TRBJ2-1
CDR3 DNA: TGTGCCAGCAGCCCCTGGACTGATGAGCAGTTCTTC
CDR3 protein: CASSPWTDEQFF

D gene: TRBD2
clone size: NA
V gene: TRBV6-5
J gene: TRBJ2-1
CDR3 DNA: TGTGCCAGCAGTTACGCTTACGGGGGGGGGAATGAGCAGTTCTTC
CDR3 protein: CASSYAYGGGNEQFF

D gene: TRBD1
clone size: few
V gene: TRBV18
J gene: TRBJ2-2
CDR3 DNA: TGTGCCAGCTCGCCGTGGACAGGGGGACAATCCGGGGAGCTGTTTTTT
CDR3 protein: CASSPWTGGQSGELFF

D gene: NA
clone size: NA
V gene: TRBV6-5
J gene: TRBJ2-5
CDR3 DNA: TGTGCCAGCAGCCGACAGCCCCAAGAGACCCAGTACTTC
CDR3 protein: CASSRQPQETQYF

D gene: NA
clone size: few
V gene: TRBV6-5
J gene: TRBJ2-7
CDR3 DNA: TGTGCCAGCACCCTAGGACAGAGCTACGAGCAGTACTTC
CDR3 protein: CASTLGQSYEQYF

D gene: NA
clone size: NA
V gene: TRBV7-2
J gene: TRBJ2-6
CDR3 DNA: TGTGCCAGCACCTTCCTCCTTTCTGGGGCCAACGTCCTGACTTTC
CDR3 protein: CASTFLLSGANVLTF

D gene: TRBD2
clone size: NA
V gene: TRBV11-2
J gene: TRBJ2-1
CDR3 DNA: TGTGCCAGCAGCTTAGTAGGGACTAGCGGGGGAAGTGGACTGGTCTTC
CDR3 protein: CASSLVGTSGGSGLVF

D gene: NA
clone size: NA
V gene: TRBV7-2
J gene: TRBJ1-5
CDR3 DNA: TGTGCCAGCAGTCGCTTAGCGGGTATGGGACAGCCCCAGCATTTT
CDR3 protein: CASSRLAGMGQPQHF

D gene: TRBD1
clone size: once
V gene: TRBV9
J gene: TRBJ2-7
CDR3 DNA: TGTGCCAGCAGCGTTCGACAGGGCGACCACGAGCAGTACTTC
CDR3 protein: CASSVRQGDHEQYF

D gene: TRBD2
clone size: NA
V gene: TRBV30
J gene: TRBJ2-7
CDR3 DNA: TGTGCCTGGAGTGAGTGGGGGAGGGGAGAGCAGTACTTC
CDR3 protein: CAWSEWGRGEQYF

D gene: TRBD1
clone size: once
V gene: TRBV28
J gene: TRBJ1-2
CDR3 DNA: TGTGCCAGCAGGGAGTACAGGGGGCAGGGCTATGGCTACACCTTC
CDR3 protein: CASREYRGQGYGYTF

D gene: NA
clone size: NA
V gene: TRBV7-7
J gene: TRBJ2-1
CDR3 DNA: TGTGCTAGCAGCTTAGCGGAGGGCTTTCGAGGACCCAATGAGCAGTTCTTC
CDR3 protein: CASSLAEGFRGPNEQFF

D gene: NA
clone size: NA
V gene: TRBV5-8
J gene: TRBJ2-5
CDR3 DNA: TGTGCCAGCAGCTTGGCAGGGGCGAGGTCCCAAGAGACCCAGTACTTC
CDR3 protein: CASSLAGARSQETQYF

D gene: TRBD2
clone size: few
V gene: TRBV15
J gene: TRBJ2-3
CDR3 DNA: TGTGCCACCAGCAGAGCCTTGACTAGCGGGGGTGTCACAGATACGCAGTATTTT
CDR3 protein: CATSRALTSGGVTDTQYF

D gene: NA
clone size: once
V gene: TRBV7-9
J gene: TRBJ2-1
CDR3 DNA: TGTGCCAGCAGCCCAGGGGTTGAGCAGTTCTTC
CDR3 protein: CASSPGVEQFF

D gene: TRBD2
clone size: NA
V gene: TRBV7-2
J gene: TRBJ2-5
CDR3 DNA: TGTGCCAGCAGCTCCCAGCGGGGGGGCTTGGGGACCCAGTACTTC
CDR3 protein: CASSSQRGGLGTQYF

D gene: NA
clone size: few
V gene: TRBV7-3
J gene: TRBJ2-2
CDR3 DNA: TGTGCCAGCAGCCCGGGACTTAACACCGGGGAGCTGTTTTTT
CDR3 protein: CASSPGLNTGELFF

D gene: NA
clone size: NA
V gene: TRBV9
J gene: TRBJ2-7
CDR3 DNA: TGTGCCAGCCAACGGGATTTAAACTACGAGCAGTACTTC
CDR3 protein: CASQRDLNYEQYF

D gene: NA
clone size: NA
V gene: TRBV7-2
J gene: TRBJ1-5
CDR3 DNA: TGTGCCAGCAGCGATCAGGGGCTGAGCAATCAGCCCCAGCATTTT
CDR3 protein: CASSDQGLSNQPQHF

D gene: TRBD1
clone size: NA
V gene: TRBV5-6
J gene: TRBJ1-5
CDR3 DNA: TGTGCCAGCGAAAGACAGGGCGTGGTGCAGCCCCAGCATTTT
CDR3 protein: CASERQGVVQPQHF

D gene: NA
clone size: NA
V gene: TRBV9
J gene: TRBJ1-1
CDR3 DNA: TGTGCCAGCCGGGGGGGGAGCCCTGAAGCTTTCTTT
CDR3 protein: CASRGGSPEAFF

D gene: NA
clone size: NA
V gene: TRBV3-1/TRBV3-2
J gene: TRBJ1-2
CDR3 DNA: TGTGCCAGCAGCCAAGATGTCCAGGGGCTGTGGGGCTACACCTTC
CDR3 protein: CASSQDVQGLWGYTF

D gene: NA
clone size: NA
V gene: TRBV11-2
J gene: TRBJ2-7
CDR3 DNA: TGTGCCACTACCCATACTTACGAGCAGTACTTC
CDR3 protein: CATTHTYEQYF

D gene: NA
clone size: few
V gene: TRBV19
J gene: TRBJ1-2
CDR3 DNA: TGTGCCAGTAAACAGGGCCCTAACTATGGCTACACCTTC
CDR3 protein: CASKQGPNYGYTF

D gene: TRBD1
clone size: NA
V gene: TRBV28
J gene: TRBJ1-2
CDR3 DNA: TGTGCCAGCAGCAGGACAGGGGGCGGCTATGGCTACACCTTC
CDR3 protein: CASSRTGGGYGYTF

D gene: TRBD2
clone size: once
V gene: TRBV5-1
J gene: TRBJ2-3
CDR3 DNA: TGCGCCAGCAGGGTTGGGACTAGCGCAGATACGCAGTATTTT
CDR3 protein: CASRVGTSADTQYF

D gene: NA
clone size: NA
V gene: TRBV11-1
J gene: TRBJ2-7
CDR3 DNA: TGTGCCAGCAGCCTCGACTGGAGGCGGGGCGAGCAGTACTTC
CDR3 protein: CASSLDWRRGEQYF

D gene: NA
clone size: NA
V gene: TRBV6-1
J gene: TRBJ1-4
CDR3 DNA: TGTGCCAGCAGTGAAAAACAGACTAATGAAAAACTGTTTTTT
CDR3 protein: CASSEKQTNEKLFF

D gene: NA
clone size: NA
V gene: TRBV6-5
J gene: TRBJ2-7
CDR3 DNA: TGTGCCAGCAGTTCTGGCATCAACTACGAGCAGTACTTC
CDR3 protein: CASSSGINYEQYF

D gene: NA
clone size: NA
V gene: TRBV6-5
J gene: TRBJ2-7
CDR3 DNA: TGTGCCAGCAGTTACCGAACTAGTTACGAGCAGTACTTC
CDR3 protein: CASSYRTSYEQYF

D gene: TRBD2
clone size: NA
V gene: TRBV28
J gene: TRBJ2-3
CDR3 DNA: TGTGCCAGCAGTTCAGCGGCGGGGGGGACAGATACGCAGTATTTT
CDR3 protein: CASSSAAGGTDTQYF

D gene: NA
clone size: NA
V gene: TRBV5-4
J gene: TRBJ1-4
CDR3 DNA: TGTGCCAGCAGCGGTAGAGGACTGCTCAATGAAAAACTGTTTTTT
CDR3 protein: CASSGRGLLNEKLFF

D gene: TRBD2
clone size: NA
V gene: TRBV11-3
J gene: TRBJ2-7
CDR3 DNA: TGTGCCAGCAGCCTCGGGACTAGCAGTCTATACGAGCAGTACTTC
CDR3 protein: CASSLGTSSLYEQYF

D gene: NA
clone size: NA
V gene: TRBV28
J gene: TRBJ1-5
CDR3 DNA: TGTGCCAGCAGTCCCGGCGGTCGGGACTCTCAGCCCCAGCATTTT
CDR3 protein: CASSPGGRDSQPQHF